A single sample gave rise to the 16 T cell receptor beta chains below, sequenced in a study of T cell responses to AZD1222 COVID-19 vaccine. Clones were read by immunoSEQ multiplex PCR, and TCRdb kept only the in-frame ones, dropping some. The repertoire holds 100,000 to 150,000 clones, about 90% seen once, with about 4.1% in the top ten. The specimen was peripheral blood, collected on day 0 of MenACWY control vaccination. The receptors were gathered from an adult in good health.

CDR3 amino acids: CASRGDSINQPQHF. CDR3 coding DNA: TGTGCCAGCAGGGGGGACAGTATCAATCAGCCCCAGCATTTT. The chain is built from TRBV6-5 and TRBJ1-5; TRBD1 aligns across 7 bases. The germline gives CDR1 MNHEY, CDR2 SVGAGI. The CDR3 totals 14 residues. V lost 6 bases, J lost 3 bases, and 5 bases stayed unmatched.

The gene calls are TRBV18 and TRBJ1-6; 7 bases are shared with TRBD1. Trimming cost V 6 bases and J 0 bases; bases outside gene matches: 8. This CDR3 contains 17 residues. CDR1 is KGHSH and CDR2 is LQKENI in the germline V gene. CDR3 DNA sequence: TGTGCCAGCTCGGAACAGGGGACGAGCTCCTATAATTCACCCCTCCACTTT. This gives the protein CASSEQGTSSYNSPLHF.

This clone turned up a few times. The V call is TRBV5-4, the J call TRBJ2-2; 9 bases are shared with TRBD2. After removal of 3 bases from V and 3 bases from J, the junction contained 6 bases not matched to a gene. Looked up from germline, CDR1 is SGHNT and CDR2 is YYREEE (reference sequence). The CDR3 totals 16 residues. The CDR3 is CASSSALAGHTGELFF. DNA for the CDR3: TGTGCCAGCAGCTCGGCACTAGCGGGCCACACCGGGGAGCTGTTTTTT.

There are a few counts of this clone. This chain joins TRBV7-2 and TRBJ2-5; D is possibly TRBD1 or TRBD2 (6 bases each). Trimming cost V 5 bases and J 1 base, with 14 bases left between them. CDR1 is SGHTA and CDR2 is FQGNSA in the germline V gene. This CDR3 is built from 15 residues. DNA of the CDR3: TGTGCCAGCAGCAGATACGGGGGCAGCCAAGAGACCCAGTACTTC. This encodes CASSRYGGSQETQYF.

This clone was seen a few times. This sequence joins TRBV6-6 and TRBJ2-1, with D tentatively TRBD1 (5 bases). Deletions cut 6 bases from V and 0 bases from J, with 12 bases between. This CDR3 comprises 15 residues. The germline V gene has CDR1 MNHNY and CDR2 SVGAGI (reference sequence). DNA for the CDR3: TGTGCCAGCAGCACCCGACAGAGCTCCTACAATGAGCAGTTCTTC. This gives the protein CASSTRQSSYNEQFF.

The V and J genes are TRBV15 and TRBJ2-4; TRBD2 aligns across 10 bases. The CDR3 covers 19 residues. V lost 0 bases and J lost 6; bases outside the gene matches: 14. Per the germline V gene, CDR1 is LNHNV and CDR2 is YYDKDF (reference sequence). The CDR3, as DNA: TGTGCCACCAGCAGAGATCTAGAGGGGCTAGCGGGAGTCCGAAACATTCAGTACTTC. It codes for CATSRDLEGLAGVRNIQYF.

The genes are TRBV28 and TRBJ1-2, with D unclear. CDR3 length: 15 residues. V was cut by 5 bases and J by 1 base, with 14 bases left in between. Germline CDR1 MDHEN, CDR2 SYDVKM. The CDR3 DNA reads as TGTGCCAGCAGTACCCGTTGGAGTAATAACTATGGCTACACCTTC. It specifies CASSTRWSNNYGYTF.

J is TRBJ1-5 and V is TRBV15; D perhaps matches TRBD1 (6 bases). CDR3 size: 14 residues. Germline values: CDR1 LNHNV, CDR2 YYDKDF (reference sequence). The V end was cut by 5 bases, the J end by 3 bases, with 11 bases between. Here the CDR3 reads CATSAGANNQPQHF. CDR3 DNA sequence: TGTGCCACCAGCGCAGGGGCGAACAATCAGCCCCAGCATTTT.

V and J are TRBV18 and TRBJ1-2; perhaps TRBD1 as D (6 bases). The V gene's germline CDR1 is KGHSH and CDR2 LQKENI. The CDR3 has 18 amino acids. V gave up 6 bases and J gave up 4 bases, with 27 bases separating them. Here the CDR3 DNA reads TGTGCCAGCTCGCCTCCACCGGGACAAGGGGTCTCCTTCTATGGCTACACCTTC. Protein: CASSPPPGQGVSFYGYTF.

The chain links TRBV28 to TRBJ1-2; D not certain. V lost 2 bases to trimming and J lost 2 bases, with 12 bases between them. CDR3 size: 15 residues. Germline V lookup: CDR1 MDHEN, CDR2 SYDVKM. CDR3 DNA: TGTGCCAGCAGTTTAGCCGGAACAAGAAACTATGGCTACACCTTC. This encodes CASSLAGTRNYGYTF.

This rearrangement joins TRBV18 to TRBJ2-3; D is unresolved. This CDR3 comprises 12 residues. Germline V lookup: CDR1 KGHSH, CDR2 LQKENI. Trimming stripped 5 bases from V and 1 base from J, with 4 bases between. The CDR3 DNA follows: TGTGCCAGCTCAAGGGGCACAGATACGCAGTATTTT. Encoded protein: CASSRGTDTQYF.

In its sample, this clone was seen once. V usage is TRBV27 and J usage is TRBJ1-2, with D perhaps matching TRBD1 (5 bases). V lost 4 bases to trimming and J lost 7 bases, with 16 bases between them. CDR3 size: 14 residues. In germline, CDR1 is MNHEY, CDR2 SMNVEV (reference sequence). The CDR3 is CASSSSGHLGGYTF. In DNA form, the CDR3 reads TGTGCCAGCAGTTCGTCCGGACATTTAGGTGGCTACACCTTC.

The rearrangement joins TRBV18 to TRBJ2-7, with 7 nucleotides matching TRBD1. V trimming: 3 bases; J trimming: 2 bases; junction bases outside the gene matches: 7. The CDR3 sequence is 15 residues long. Germline V lookup: CDR1 KGHSH, CDR2 LQKENI. The CDR3 DNA follows: TGTGCCAGCTCACCTCTAGGGCAGGGGGCCTACGAGCAGTACTTC. It codes for CASSPLGQGAYEQYF.

This rearrangement joins TRBV5-4 to TRBJ1-2; TRBD1 is a possible D gene (5 bases). The CDR3 runs to 15 residues. Trimming left V 4 bases short and J 4 bases short, with 17 bases between. Germline CDR1 reads SGHNT; CDR2 reads YYREEE (reference sequence). The DNA for the CDR3 is TGTGCCAGCAGCCCGCCAGGGCAGAAGTCCTATGGCTACACCTTC. It encodes CASSPPGQKSYGYTF.

This chain connects TRBV6-5 to TRBJ2-4, with a weak D call TRBD1 (6 bases). With 0 bases removed from V and 4 bases from J, the gap between germline ends came to 13 bases. The CDR3 consists of 16 residues. The germline V gene encodes CDR1 MNHEY and CDR2 SVGAGI. The CDR3 sequence is CASSYSQTGQKNIQYF. The CDR3 DNA follows: TGTGCCAGCAGTTACTCGCAGACGGGACAAAAAAACATTCAGTACTTC.

The chain uses TRBV4-1 and TRBJ2-3; 8 bases agree with TRBD2. CDR3 length equals 16 residues. Germline-derived CDR1 and CDR2 are MGHRA and YSYEKL. V lost 2 bases to trimming and J lost 4 bases; unmatched junction nucleotides: 8. The CDR3 coding sequence is TGCGCCAGCAGCCAAACCCCCACCGGGGGGGCAGATACGCAGTATTTT. This encodes CASSQTPTGGADTQYF.